This T cell receptor beta chain appears in the sequencing data of a study of cytomegalovirus exposure and HLA in healthy donors. Overall study context: From HLA-typed donors, an early data release held tens of millions of unique TCRs. Study findings and constraints: Earlier results showed most TCR beta V segments being productive about 90% or about 30% of the time. With high specificity and sensitivity, the classifier reportedly diagnosed cytomegalovirus status. The study labeled more than 150 TCR beta chains cytomegalovirus-associated.

The PCR was carried out with 60 Vbeta primers and 13 Jbeta primers. TCRdb keeps only in-frame clones here, not all; method: immunoSEQ multiplex PCR. The profile shows approximately 190,000 clones, roughly 80% of them singletons. With respect to this clone: Its matching antigen is unknown.

The sequence came from a woman aged 25 to 45 in good health and CMV-seropositive. Sequencing was performed on PBMCs.

The CDR3 sequence: CASGAGGITTDTQYF. CDR3 nucleotides: TGCGCCAGCGGGGCCGGAGGGATTACTACAGATACGCAGTATTTT. The chain is built from TRBV10-1 and TRBJ2-3; TRBD2 is a possible D gene (6 bases). The ends were cut back, 8 bases at V and 3 bases at J, with 18 bases in the middle. The CDR3 spans 15 residues. Looked up from germline, CDR1 is WNHNN and CDR2 is SYGVQD (reference sequence).